The 5 T cell receptor beta chains below come from one sample, sequenced in a study of human T cells and chemical hapten exposure. TCRdb itself ran the RACE reads through MiXCR, one entry per CDR3 protein. The sample yields about 180,000 distinct CDR3 sequences, 25% to 35% seen once. The time point: pre-sensitization, week 0. Described treatment: therapeutic diphenylcyclopropenone sensitization with weekly scalp DPC. The specimen was whole blood, collected in connection with sensitization to the hapten diphenylcyclopropenone (DPC). These receptors were collected from a young woman with alopecia areata. Some clones in this sample may be carry-over from other donors' samples.

The chain links TRBV10-3 to TRBJ2-3, with D possibly being TRBD1 or TRBD2 (6 bases each). V lost 2 bases and J lost 2, with 11 bases in between. The length of the CDR3 is 15 residues. The V gene's germline CDR1 is ENHRY and CDR2 SYGVKD. The CDR3, as DNA: TGTGCCATCAGTGAGCGGGGGCAAAACACAGATACGCAGTATTTT. It encodes CAISERGQNTDTQYF.

This chain links TRBV19 with TRBJ2-1; TRBD1 matches 7 bases. This CDR3 is 14 amino acids long. CDR1 LNHDA and CDR2 SQIVND come from the germline V gene (reference sequence). V dropped 5 bases and J dropped 4; count of bases not matched to a gene: 5. CDR3 loop: CASSWDSRYNEQFF. In DNA form, the CDR3 reads TGTGCCAGTAGTTGGGACAGTCGTTACAATGAGCAGTTCTTC.

The chain uses TRBV29-1 and TRBJ2-1; tentatively, D is TRBD1 (6 bases). The CDR3 has 13 residues. The germline V gene has CDR1 SQVTM and CDR2 ANQGSEA. The V gene lost 1 base and the J gene lost 10 bases, with 14 bases spanning the gap. CDR3 sequence: CSVEGPRGGEQFF. The CDR3 region has the DNA TGCAGCGTTGAAGGCCCCAGGGGTGGGGAGCAGTTCTTC.

The chain carries TRBV4-1 and TRBJ2-2, with 11 bases that match TRBD2. The CDR3 contains 16 residues. J lost 2 bases, V lost 4 bases, and 3 bases had no gene match. Germline CDR1 and CDR2: MGHRA and YSYEKL. The CDR3 sequence: CASSLRLAGNTGELFF. The CDR3 coding sequence is TGCGCCAGCAGCCTACGACTAGCGGGAAACACCGGGGAGCTGTTTTTT.

DNA for the CDR3: TGCAGTGCTAGATCGGGGACTAACAATCAGCCCCAGCATTTT. It codes for CSARSGTNNQPQHF. This chain connects TRBV20-1 to TRBJ1-5, with a weak D call TRBD1 (5 bases). V lost 2 bases to trimming and J lost 3 bases, with 11 bases between them. The germline CDR1 and CDR2 sequences are DFQATT and SNEGSKA (reference sequence). This CDR3 is built from 14 residues.